This section outlines one TCR beta chain sequence together with its context. The antigen is not known. The sample belongs to a study of T cell responses to AZD1222 COVID-19 vaccine. For the study at large: Second-dose intervals near 4 or 12 weeks were combined. Study outcomes and limitations: The donor group comprised mostly white British people and more females; the analysis possibly underestimated clonal diversity. Unmutated regions of variants are reportedly targeted by nearly half of spike-specific TCRs. When two AZD1222 doses had been given, Spike-specific TCR breadth and depth rose.

Method: immunoSEQ multiplex PCR; TCRdb's copy keeps in-frame clones and lacks some. Counted here are about 97,000 clones, roughly nine tenths occurring once; the ten biggest clones make up 7.5%. The CDR3 totals 15 residues. From germline, CDR1 is SGHRS and CDR2 YFSETQ. The V end was cut by 0 bases, the J end by 8 bases, with 15 bases between. This clonotype originated in an adult in good health. This chain links TRBV5-1 with TRBJ1-3; the D gene is possibly TRBD1 (5 bases). The specimen comprised peripheral blood, sampled on day 0 of AZD1222 vaccination. The CDR3 region has the DNA TGCGCCAGCAGCTTGGCCAGAAAGGGGTGGGACACCATATATTTT. Translation gives CASSLARKGWDTIYF.